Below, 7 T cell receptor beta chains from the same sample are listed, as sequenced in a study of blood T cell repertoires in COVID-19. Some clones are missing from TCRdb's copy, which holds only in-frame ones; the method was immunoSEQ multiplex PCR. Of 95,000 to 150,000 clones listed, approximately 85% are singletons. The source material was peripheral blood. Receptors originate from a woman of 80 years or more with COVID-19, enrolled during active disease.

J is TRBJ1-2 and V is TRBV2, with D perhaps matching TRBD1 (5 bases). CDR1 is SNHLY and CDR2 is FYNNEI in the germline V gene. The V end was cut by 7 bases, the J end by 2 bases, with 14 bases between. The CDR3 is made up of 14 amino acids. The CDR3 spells CASTPGGDNYGYTF. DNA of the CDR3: TGTGCCAGCACTCCGGGAGGGGACAACTATGGCTACACCTTC.

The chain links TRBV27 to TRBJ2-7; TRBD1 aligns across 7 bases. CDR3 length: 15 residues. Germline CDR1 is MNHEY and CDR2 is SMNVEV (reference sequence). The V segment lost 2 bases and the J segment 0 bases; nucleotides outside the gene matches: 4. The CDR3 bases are TGTGCCAGCAGTTTAACAGGGGCAAGCTCCTACGAGCAGTACTTC. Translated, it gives CASSLTGASSYEQYF.

For the CDR3, the DNA is TGTGCCACCCGCCCTAGCGGGACGTACAATGAGCAGTTCTTC. The encoded protein is CATRPSGTYNEQFF. The chain uses TRBV10-3 and TRBJ2-1; 9 positions agree with TRBD2. The CDR3 has 14 residues. The junction had 8 bases not matched to a gene; V was cut back by 10 bases and J by 4 bases. Germline V lookup: CDR1 ENHRY, CDR2 SYGVKD.

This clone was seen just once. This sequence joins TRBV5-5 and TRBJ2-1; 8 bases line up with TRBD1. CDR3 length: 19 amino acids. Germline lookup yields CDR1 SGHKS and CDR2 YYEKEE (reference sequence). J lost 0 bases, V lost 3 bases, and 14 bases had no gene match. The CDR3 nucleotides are TGTGCCAGCAGCTCGCAGGGACAGGTAGTCTCTAGCTCCTACAATGAGCAGTTCTTC. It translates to CASSSQGQVVSSSYNEQFF.

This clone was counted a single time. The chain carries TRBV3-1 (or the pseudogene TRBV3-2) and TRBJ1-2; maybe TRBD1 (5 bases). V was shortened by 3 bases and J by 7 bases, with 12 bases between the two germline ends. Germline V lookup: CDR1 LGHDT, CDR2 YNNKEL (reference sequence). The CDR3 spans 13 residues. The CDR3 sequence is CASSQSKGLGYTF. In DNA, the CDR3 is TGTGCCAGCAGCCAGAGCAAGGGGCTTGGCTACACCTTC.

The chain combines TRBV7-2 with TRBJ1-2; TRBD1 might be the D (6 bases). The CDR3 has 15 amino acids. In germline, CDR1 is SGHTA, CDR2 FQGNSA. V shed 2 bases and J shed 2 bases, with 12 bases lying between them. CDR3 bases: TGTGCCAGCAGCTTATTACAGGGCCGGAACTATGGCTACACCTTC. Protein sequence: CASSLLQGRNYGYTF.

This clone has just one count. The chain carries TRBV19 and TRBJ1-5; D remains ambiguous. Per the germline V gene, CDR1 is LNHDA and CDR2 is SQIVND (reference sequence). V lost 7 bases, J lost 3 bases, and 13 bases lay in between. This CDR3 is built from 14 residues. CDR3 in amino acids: CASKEIRNNQPQHF. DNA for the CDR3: TGTGCCAGTAAGGAGATTCGAAACAATCAGCCCCAGCATTTT.